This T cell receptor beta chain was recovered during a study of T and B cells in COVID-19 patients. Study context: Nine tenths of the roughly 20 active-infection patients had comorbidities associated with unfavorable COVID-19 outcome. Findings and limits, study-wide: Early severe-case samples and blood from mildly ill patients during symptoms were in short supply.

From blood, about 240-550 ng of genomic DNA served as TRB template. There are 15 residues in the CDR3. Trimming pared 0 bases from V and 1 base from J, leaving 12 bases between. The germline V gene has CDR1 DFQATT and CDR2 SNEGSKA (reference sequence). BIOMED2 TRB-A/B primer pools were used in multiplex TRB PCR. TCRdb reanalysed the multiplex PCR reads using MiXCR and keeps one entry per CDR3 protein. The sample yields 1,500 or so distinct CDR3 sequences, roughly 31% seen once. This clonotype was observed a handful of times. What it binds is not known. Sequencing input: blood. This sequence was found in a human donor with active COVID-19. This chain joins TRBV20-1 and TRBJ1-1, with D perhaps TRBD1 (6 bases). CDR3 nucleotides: TGCAGTGCTAGAGATGTAGACAGGCCGAACACTGAAGCTTTCTTT. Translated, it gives CSARDVDRPNTEAFF.